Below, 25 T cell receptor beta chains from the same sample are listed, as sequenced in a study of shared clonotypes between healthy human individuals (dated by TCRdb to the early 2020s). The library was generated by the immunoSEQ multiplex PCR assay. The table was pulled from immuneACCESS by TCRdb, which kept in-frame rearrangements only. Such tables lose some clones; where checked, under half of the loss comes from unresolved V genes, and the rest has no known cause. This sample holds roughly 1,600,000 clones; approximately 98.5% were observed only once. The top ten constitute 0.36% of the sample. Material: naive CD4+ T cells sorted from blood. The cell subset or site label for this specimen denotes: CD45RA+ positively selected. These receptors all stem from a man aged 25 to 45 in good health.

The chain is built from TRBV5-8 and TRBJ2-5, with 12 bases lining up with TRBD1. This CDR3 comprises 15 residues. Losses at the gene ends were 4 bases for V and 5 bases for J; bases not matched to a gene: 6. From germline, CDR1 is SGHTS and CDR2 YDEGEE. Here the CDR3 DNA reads TGTGCCAGCAGCCCCCGGGACAGGGGGCACGAGACCCAGTACTTC. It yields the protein CASSPRDRGHETQYF.

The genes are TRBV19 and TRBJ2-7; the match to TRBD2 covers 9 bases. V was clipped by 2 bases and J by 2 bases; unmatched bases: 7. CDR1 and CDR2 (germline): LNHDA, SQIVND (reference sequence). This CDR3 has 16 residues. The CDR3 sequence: CASSIFLGLATYEQYF. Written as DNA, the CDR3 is TGTGCCAGTAGTATATTCCTGGGACTAGCTACCTACGAGCAGTACTTC. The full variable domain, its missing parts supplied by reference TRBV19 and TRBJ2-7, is DGGITQSPKYLFRKEGQNVTLSCEQNLNHDAMYWYRQDPGQGLRLIYYSQIVNDFQKGDIAEGYSVSREKKESFPLTVTSAQKNPTAFYLCASSIFLGLATYEQYFGPGTRLTVT.

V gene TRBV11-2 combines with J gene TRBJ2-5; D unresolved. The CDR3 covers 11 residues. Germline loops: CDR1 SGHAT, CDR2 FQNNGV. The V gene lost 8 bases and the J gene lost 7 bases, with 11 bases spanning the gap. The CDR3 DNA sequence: TGTGCCAGCGCCCCGGGTGGGACCCAGTACTTC. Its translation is CASAPGGTQYF.

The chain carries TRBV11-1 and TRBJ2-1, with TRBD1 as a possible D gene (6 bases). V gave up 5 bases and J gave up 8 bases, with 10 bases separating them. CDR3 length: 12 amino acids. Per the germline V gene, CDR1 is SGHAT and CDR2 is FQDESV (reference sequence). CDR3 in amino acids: CASSAGVDEQFF. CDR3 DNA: TGTGCCAGCAGCGCAGGGGTCGATGAGCAGTTCTTC. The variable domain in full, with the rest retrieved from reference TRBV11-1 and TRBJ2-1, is EAEVAQSPRYKITEKSQAVAFWCDPISGHATLYWYRQILGQGPELLVQFQDESVVDDSQLPKDRFSAERLKGVDSTLKIQPAELGDSAMYLCASSAGVDEQFFGPGTRLTVL.

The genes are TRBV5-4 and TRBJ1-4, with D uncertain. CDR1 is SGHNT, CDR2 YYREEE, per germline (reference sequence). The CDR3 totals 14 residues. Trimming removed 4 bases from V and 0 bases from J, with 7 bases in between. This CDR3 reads CASSGVPTNEKLFF. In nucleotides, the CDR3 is TGTGCCAGCAGCGGCGTGCCAACTAATGAAAAACTGTTTTTT.

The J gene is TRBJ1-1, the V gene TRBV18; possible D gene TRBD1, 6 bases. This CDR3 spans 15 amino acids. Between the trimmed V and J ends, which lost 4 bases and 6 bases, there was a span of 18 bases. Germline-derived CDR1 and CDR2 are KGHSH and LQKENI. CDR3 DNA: TGTGCCAGCTCACTCGATACAGGGTATATTGCTGAAGCTTTCTTT. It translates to CASSLDTGYIAEAFF.

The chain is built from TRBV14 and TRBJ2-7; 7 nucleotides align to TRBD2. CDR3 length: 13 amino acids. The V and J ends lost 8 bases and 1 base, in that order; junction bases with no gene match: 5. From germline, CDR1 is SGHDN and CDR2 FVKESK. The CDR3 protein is CASSLADSYEQYF. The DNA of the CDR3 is TGTGCCAGCTCGCTAGCGGATTCCTACGAGCAGTACTTC.

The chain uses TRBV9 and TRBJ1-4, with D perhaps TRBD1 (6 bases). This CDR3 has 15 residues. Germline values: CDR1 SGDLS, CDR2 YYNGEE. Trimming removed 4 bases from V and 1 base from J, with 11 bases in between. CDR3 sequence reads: CASSPETGTNEKLFF. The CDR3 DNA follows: TGTGCCAGCAGCCCCGAGACAGGAACTAATGAAAAACTGTTTTTT.

For the CDR3, the DNA is TGTGCCAGCAGTTTAGGGCCGAGGGGCTACGAGCAGTACTTC. Its protein is CASSLGPRGYEQYF. This chain links TRBV28 with TRBJ2-7; D might be TRBD1 or TRBD2, each matching 5 bases. The CDR3 covers 14 residues. Germline V gives CDR1 MDHEN, CDR2 SYDVKM. Deletions cut 2 bases from V and 3 bases from J, with 11 bases between.

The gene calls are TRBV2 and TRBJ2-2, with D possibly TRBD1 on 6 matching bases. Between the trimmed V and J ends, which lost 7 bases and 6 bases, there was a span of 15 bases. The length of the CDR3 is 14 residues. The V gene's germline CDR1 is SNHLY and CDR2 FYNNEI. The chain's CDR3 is CASKGERLAGELFF. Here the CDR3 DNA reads TGTGCCAGCAAGGGGGAACGGTTGGCCGGGGAGCTGTTTTTT.

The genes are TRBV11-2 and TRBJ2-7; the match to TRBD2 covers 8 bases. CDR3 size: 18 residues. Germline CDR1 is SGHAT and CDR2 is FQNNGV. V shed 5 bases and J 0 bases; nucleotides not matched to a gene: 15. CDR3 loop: CASSPTSGTGYSSYEQYF. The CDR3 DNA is TGTGCCAGCAGCCCTACTAGCGGAACAGGATATAGCTCCTACGAGCAGTACTTC.

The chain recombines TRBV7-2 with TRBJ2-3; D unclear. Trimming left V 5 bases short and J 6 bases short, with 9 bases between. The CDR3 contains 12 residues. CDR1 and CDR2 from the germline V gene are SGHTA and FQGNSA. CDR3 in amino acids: CASSHPVDTQYF. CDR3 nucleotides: TGTGCCAGCAGCCACCCGGTGGATACGCAGTATTTT.

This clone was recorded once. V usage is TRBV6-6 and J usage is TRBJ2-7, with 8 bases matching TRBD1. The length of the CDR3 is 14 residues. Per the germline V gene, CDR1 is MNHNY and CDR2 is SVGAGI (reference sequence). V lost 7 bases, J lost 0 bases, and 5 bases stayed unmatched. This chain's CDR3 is CASMWTGSSYEQYF. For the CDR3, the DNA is TGTGCCAGCATGTGGACAGGGAGCTCCTACGAGCAGTACTTC.

The CDR3 sequence: CASGRGVSGANVLTF. The CDR3 DNA is TGTGCCAGTGGCAGGGGAGTCTCTGGGGCCAACGTCCTGACTTTC. This sequence joins TRBV28 and TRBJ2-6, with a weak D call TRBD1 (6 bases). V was cut by 9 bases and J by 0 bases, with 12 bases left in between. This CDR3 region has 15 residues. CDR1 is MDHEN, CDR2 SYDVKM, per germline. The variable domain in full, with the rest retrieved from reference TRBV28 and TRBJ2-6, is DVKVTQSSRYLVKRTGEKVFLECVQDMDHENMFWYRQDPGLGLRLIYFSYDVKMKEKGDIPEGYSVSREKKERFSLILESASTNQTSMYLCASGRGVSGANVLTFGAGSRLTVL.

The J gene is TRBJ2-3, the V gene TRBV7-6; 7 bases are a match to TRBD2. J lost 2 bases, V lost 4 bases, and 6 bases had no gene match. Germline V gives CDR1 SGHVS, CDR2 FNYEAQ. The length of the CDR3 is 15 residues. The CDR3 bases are TGTGCCAGCAGCTCCCCAGGGACTAACACAGATACGCAGTATTTT. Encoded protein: CASSSPGTNTDTQYF.

The CDR3 sequence: CASSLLLGQGAYEQYF. In DNA form, the CDR3 reads TGTGCCAGCAGTTTATTGTTGGGACAGGGGGCCTACGAGCAGTACTTC. V gene TRBV27 combines with J gene TRBJ2-7; TRBD1 matches 11 bases. Germline trimming cut 1 base from V and 2 bases from J; bases unmatched to any gene: 4. CDR3 length: 16 amino acids. The germline CDR1 and CDR2 sequences are MNHEY and SMNVEV (reference sequence).

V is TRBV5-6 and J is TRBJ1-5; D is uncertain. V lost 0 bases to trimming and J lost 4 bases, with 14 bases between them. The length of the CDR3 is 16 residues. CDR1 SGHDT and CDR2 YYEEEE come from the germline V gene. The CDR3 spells CASSLGAGSVNQPQHF. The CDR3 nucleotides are TGTGCCAGCAGCTTGGGGGCGGGTAGTGTTAATCAGCCCCAGCATTTT.

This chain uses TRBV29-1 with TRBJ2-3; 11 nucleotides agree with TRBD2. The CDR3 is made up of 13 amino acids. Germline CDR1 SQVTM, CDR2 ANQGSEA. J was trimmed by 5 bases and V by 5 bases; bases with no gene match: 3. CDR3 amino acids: CSVLGTSGDTQYF. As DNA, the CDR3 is TGCAGCGTTCTCGGGACTAGCGGAGATACGCAGTATTTT.

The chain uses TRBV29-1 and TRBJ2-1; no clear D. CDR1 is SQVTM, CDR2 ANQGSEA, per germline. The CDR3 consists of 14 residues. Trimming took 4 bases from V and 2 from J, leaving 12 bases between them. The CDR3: CSVGGSPAYNEQFF. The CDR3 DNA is TGCAGCGTTGGGGGTAGCCCCGCCTACAATGAGCAGTTCTTC.

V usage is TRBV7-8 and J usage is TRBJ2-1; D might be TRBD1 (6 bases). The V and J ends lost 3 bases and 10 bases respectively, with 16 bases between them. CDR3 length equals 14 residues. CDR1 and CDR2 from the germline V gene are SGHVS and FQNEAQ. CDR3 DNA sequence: TGTGCCAGCAGCTTCGATCCCGGGCAGGGGGAGCAGTTCTTC. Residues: CASSFDPGQGEQFF.

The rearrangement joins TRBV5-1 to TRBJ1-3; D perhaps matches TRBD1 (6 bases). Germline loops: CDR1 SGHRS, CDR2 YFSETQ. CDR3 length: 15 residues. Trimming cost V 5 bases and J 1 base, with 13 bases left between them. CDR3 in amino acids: CASRRGEPSGNTIYF. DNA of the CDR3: TGCGCCAGCAGGAGGGGGGAGCCATCTGGAAACACCATATATTTT. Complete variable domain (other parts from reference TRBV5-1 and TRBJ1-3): KAGVTQTPRYLIKTRGQQVTLSCSPISGHRSVSWYQQTPGQGLQFLFEYFSETQRNKGNFPGRFSGRQFSNSRSEMNVSTLELGDSALYLCASRRGEPSGNTIYFGEGSWLTVV.

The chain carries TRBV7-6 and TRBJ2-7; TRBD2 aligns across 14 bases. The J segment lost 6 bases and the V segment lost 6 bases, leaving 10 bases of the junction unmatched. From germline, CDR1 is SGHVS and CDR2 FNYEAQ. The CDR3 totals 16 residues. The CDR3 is CASSQGLAGDVGEQYF. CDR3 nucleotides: TGTGCCAGCAGTCAGGGACTAGCGGGAGACGTTGGCGAGCAGTACTTC.

The CDR3: CASSLVAWAYGYTF. In DNA, the CDR3 is TGTGCCAGCAGCTTAGTGGCCTGGGCCTATGGCTACACCTTC. J is TRBJ1-2 and V is TRBV11-2; D remains ambiguous. Germline V gives CDR1 SGHAT, CDR2 FQNNGV. V lost 1 base to trimming and J lost 4 bases, with 10 bases between them. There are 14 residues in the CDR3.

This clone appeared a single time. The CDR3 loop is CSVVVGEKLFF. CDR3 bases: TGCAGCGTTGTGGTAGGCGAAAAACTGTTTTTT. The V gene is TRBV29-1, the J gene TRBJ1-4; D is undetermined. The CDR3 sequence is 11 residues long. The V and J ends lost 4 bases and 8 bases respectively, with 8 bases between them. Germline V CDR1 and CDR2: SQVTM, ANQGSEA. The entire variable domain, with the rest obtained from reference TRBV29-1 and TRBJ1-4, is as follows: SAVISQKPSRDICQRGTSLTIQCQVDSQVTMMFWYRQQPGQSLTLIATANQGSEATYESGFVIDKFPISRPNLTFSTLTVSNMSPEDSSIYLCSVVVGEKLFFGSGTQLSVL.

The CDR3 DNA is TGTGCCAGCAGCTTGGAGGGACAGAACCAAAACTATGGCTACACCTTC. Translating gives CASSLEGQNQNYGYTF. V usage is TRBV5-4 and J usage is TRBJ1-2, with TRBD1 identical over 7 bases. Germline CDR1 and CDR2: SGHNT and YYREEE (reference sequence). CDR3 length: 16 amino acids. After removal of 0 bases from V and 2 bases from J, the junction contained 7 bases not matched to a gene.